Many counts were recorded for the clone carrying this T cell receptor (beta chain). Antigen specificity is unknown. This record belongs to a study of T cells in Graves' hyperthyroidism and ophthalmopathy. Germline CDR1 reads MGHRA; CDR2 reads YSYEKL. There are 15 residues in the CDR3. The V end lost 0 bases, the J end lost 3 bases, and 9 bases lay between the germline ends. Hyperthyroidism of Graves' type that showed no ophthalmopathy progression within 18 months was stable. With a duration under 2 months, the hyperthyroidism was newly diagnosed in patients aged 18 to 65. There were TCR beta CDR3 regions amplified from RNA transcripts. The TCR CDR3 was amplified in a first-round RT-PCR using the HTBI primer set. TCRdb re-derived calls from the multiplex PCR reads in MiXCR, one entry per CDR3 protein. In the table there are about 400,000 distinct CDR3 sequences, about 13% of which are singletons. Findings and limits, study-wide: Stable hyperthyroidism was told apart from ophthalmopathy by a model built on 13 V-J features. Most thyroid clonotypes with frequency above 0.001 were detected in blood.

The sequence came from a young woman with Graves' hyperthyroidism. The J gene is TRBJ2-1, the V gene TRBV4-1, with D possibly matching TRBD1 (5 bases). Sequenced material: blood. This CDR3 is CASSQEGRSYNEQFF. The CDR3 bases are TGCGCCAGCAGCCAAGAGGGGCGAAGCTACAATGAGCAGTTCTTC.